Listed here are 10 T cell receptor beta chains from one sample, sequenced in a study of T cell responses to AZD1222 COVID-19 vaccine. Generated by immunoSEQ multiplex PCR, the TCRdb table keeps only in-frame clones and is missing some. Among 95,000 to 150,000 clones listed, 80% to 90% were seen once. Sequenced material: peripheral blood, taken on day 0 of AZD1222 vaccination. These receptors were taken from an adult in good health.

The chain carries TRBV23-1 and TRBJ2-1; 8 bases agree with TRBD1. TRBV23-1 is designated an ORF whose function remains uncertain. The trim removed 1 base at V and 6 bases at J, leaving 32 bases unmatched. This CDR3 is 24 amino acids long. The CDR3 bases are TGCGCCAGCAGTCAATTTCCTCTTGGTTCTCCAATCCGCGGCCGGACAGGGCATAGCAATGAGCAGTTCTTC. The encoded protein is CASSQFPLGSPIRGRTGHSNEQFF.

J is TRBJ2-5 and V is TRBV6-5; D may be TRBD1 (6 bases). V lost 7 bases and J lost 5, with 20 bases in between. The CDR3 totals 15 residues. CDR1 is MNHEY and CDR2 is SVGAGI in the germline V gene. CDR3 bases: TGTGCCAGCAAAGATGGCAGCCTTAGGGGGGAGACCCAGTACTTC. Residues: CASKDGSLRGETQYF.

The CDR3 loop is CASAIAGGSGTQYF. The CDR3 bases are TGTGCCAGCGCAATAGCGGGGGGGTCAGGTACGCAGTATTTT. The chain is built from TRBV7-8 and TRBJ2-3, with TRBD2 matching 11 bases. Trimming removed 8 bases from V and 8 bases from J; junction bases left unmatched: 9. The CDR3 spans 14 residues. CDR1 is SGHVS and CDR2 is FQNEAQ in the germline V gene.

The V and J genes are TRBV7-9 and TRBJ2-1; tentatively, D is TRBD1 or TRBD2 (5 bases each). The V and J ends lost 11 bases and 2 bases respectively, with 10 bases between them. CDR3 length: 12 residues. Germline values: CDR1 SEHNR, CDR2 FQNEAQ (reference sequence). The CDR3 region is CAAGTPYNEQFF. The CDR3 nucleotides read TGTGCCGCCGGGACCCCCTACAATGAGCAGTTCTTC.

This chain links TRBV2 with TRBJ2-4; D is perhaps TRBD1 or TRBD2 (5 bases each). Trimming took off 7 bases at V and 7 bases at J, with 17 bases between the two ends. The CDR3 spans 14 residues. From germline, CDR1 is SNHLY and CDR2 FYNNEI. Written as DNA, the CDR3 is TGTGCCAGCAACGGCATGGGGGAGCGGAACATTCAGTACTTC. Amino acids: CASNGMGERNIQYF. The complete variable domain, with remaining parts taken from reference TRBV2 and TRBJ2-4, reads EPEVTQTPSHQVTQMGQEVILRCVPISNHLYFYWYRQILGQKVEFLVSFYNNEISEKSEIFDDQFSVERPDGSNFTLKIRSTKLEDSAMYFCASNGMGERNIQYFGAGTRLSVL.

This clone was observed a handful of times. The chain is built from TRBV5-5 and TRBJ1-1; D remains unclear. This CDR3 comprises 12 residues. CDR1 and CDR2 from the germline V gene are SGHKS and YYEKEE (reference sequence). Trimming took off 2 bases at V and 12 bases at J, with 14 bases between the two ends. The CDR3 region has the DNA TGTGCCAGCAGCTTCATCGGAGGGAAAACTTTCTTT. Amino acids: CASSFIGGKTFF. The variable domain in full, with the rest retrieved from reference TRBV5-5 and TRBJ1-1, is DAGVTQSPTHLIKTRGQQVTLRCSPISGHKSVSWYQQVLGQGPQFIFQYYEKEERGRGNFPDRFSARQFPNYSSELNVNALLLGDSALYLCASSFIGGKTFFGQGTRLTVV.

V and J are TRBV5-6 and TRBJ1-1; possibly TRBD1 for D (6 bases). The V end lost 0 bases, the J end lost 5 bases, and 11 bases lay between the germline ends. Germline CDR1 and CDR2: SGHDT and YYEEEE. CDR3 length equals 14 residues. The CDR3 coding sequence is TGTGCCAGCAGCTTGGTCGGGGGCGATACTGAAGCTTTCTTT. Protein product: CASSLVGGDTEAFF.

The chain joins TRBV9 to TRBJ2-3; TRBD1 matches 7 bases. Germline CDR1 reads SGDLS; CDR2 reads YYNGEE. V lost 0 bases and J lost 9; bases outside the gene matches: 10. The CDR3 is made up of 15 amino acids. CDR3 in DNA: TGTGCCAGCAGCGTAGAGGGGGCCCGCGCAGGGACGCAGTATTTT. Protein product: CASSVEGARAGTQYF.

The CDR3: CASSLAPGGVETQYF. DNA of the CDR3: TGCGCCAGCAGCTTGGCCCCAGGGGGCGTAGAGACCCAGTACTTC. J is TRBJ2-5 and V is TRBV5-1, with 8 nucleotides matching TRBD1. V trimming: 0 bases; J trimming: 4 bases; junction bases outside the gene matches: 5. CDR3 length equals 15 residues. Germline values: CDR1 SGHRS, CDR2 YFSETQ.

The chain carries TRBV5-1 and TRBJ2-7, with TRBD2 identical over 11 bases. The CDR3 sequence is 17 residues long. With V trimmed by 4 bases and J by 7 bases, 16 bases remained unmatched. The V gene's germline CDR1 is SGHRS and CDR2 YFSETQ. The CDR3 DNA sequence: TGCGCCAGCAGCCCCGCCGGGACTAGCGGACCAGGGAGAGAGCAGTACTTC. This gives the protein CASSPAGTSGPGREQYF.